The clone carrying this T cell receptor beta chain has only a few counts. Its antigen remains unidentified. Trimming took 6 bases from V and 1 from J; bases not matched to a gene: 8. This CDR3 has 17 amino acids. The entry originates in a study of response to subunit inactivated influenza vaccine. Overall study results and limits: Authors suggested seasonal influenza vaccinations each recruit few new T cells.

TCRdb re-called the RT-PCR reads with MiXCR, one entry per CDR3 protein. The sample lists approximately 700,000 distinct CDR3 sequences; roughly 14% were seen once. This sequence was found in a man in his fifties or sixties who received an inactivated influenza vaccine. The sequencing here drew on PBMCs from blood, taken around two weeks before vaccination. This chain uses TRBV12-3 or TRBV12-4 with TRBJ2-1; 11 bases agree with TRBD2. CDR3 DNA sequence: TGTGCCAGCAGCTGGAAAAGACTAGCGGGGTCCTACAATGAGCAGTTCTTC. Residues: CASSWKRLAGSYNEQFF.